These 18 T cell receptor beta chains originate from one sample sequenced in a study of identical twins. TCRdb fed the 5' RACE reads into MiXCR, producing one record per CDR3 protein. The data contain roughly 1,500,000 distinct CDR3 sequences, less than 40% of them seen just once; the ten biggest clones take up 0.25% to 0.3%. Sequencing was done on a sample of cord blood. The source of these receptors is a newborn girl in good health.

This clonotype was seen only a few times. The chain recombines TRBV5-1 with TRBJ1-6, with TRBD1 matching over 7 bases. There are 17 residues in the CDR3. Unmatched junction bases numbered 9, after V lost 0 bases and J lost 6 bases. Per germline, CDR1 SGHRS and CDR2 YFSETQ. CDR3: CASSLARDSRGNSPLHF. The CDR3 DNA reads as TGCGCCAGCAGCTTGGCCCGGGACAGTCGGGGTAATTCACCCCTCCACTTT.

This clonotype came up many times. CDR3: CASSLGGGHNEQFF. CDR3 in DNA: TGTGCCAGCAGTTTGGGCGGTGGGCACAATGAGCAGTTCTTC. The J gene is TRBJ2-1, the V gene TRBV12-3 or TRBV12-4; D unresolved. The CDR3 contains 14 residues. The V end lost 3 bases, the J end lost 5 bases, and 11 bases lay between the germline ends.

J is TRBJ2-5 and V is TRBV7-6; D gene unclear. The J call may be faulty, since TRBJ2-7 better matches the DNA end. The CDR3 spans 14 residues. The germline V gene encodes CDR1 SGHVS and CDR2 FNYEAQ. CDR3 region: CASSLGVSAYEQYF. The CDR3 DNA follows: TGTGCCAGCAGCTTGGGTGTTAGTGCCTACGAGCAGTACTTC.

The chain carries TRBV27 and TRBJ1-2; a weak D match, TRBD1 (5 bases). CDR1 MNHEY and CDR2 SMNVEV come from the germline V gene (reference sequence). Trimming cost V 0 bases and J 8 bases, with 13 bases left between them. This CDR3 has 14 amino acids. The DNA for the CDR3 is TGTGCCAGCAGTTTATCAGGGGCCGCGTGGGGCTACACCTTC. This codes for CASSLSGAAWGYTF.

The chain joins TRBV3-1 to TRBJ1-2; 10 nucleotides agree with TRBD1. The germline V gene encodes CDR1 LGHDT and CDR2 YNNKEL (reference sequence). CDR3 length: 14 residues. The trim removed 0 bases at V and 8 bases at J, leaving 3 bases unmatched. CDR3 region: CASSQEGTGAGYTF. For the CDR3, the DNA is TGTGCCAGCAGCCAAGAGGGGACAGGGGCCGGCTACACCTTC.

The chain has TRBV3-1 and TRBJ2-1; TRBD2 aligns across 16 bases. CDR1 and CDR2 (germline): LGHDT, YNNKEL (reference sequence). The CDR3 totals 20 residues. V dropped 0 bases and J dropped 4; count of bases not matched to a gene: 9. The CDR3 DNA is TGTGCCAGCAGCCAAGATCAGGGACTAGCGGGGGGGGGCGCTTACAATGAGCAGTTCTTC. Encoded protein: CASSQDQGLAGGGAYNEQFF.

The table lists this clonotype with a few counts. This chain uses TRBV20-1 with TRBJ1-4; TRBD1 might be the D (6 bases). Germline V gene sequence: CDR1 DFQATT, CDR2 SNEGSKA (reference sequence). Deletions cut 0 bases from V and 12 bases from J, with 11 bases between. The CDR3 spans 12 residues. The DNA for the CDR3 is TGCAGTGCTAGAGATCAGGGGATAGAACTGTTTTTT. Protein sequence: CSARDQGIELFF.

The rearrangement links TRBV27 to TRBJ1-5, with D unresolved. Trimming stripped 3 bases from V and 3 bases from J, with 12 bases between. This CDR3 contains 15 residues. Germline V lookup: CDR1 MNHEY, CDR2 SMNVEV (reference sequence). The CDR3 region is CASSLGPDPNQPQHF. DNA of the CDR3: TGTGCCAGCAGTTTGGGCCCAGACCCCAATCAGCCCCAGCATTTT.

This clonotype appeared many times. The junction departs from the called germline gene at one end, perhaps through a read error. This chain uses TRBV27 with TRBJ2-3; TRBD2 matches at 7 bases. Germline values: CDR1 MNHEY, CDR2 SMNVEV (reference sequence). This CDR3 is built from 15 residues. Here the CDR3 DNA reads TGCGCCAGCAGCTTGTATGGCGGGAGCCCAGATACGCAGTATTTT. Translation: CASSLYGGSPDTQYF.

The CDR3 coding sequence is TGTGCCACCAGTGATACCGGGACTCCCACAGATACGCAGTATTTT. Translated: CATSDTGTPTDTQYF. The chain has TRBV24-1 and TRBJ2-3, with D perhaps TRBD2 (6 bases). Germline CDR1 KGHDR, CDR2 SFDVKD. CDR3 size: 15 residues. The V end lost 3 bases, the J end lost 2 bases, and 11 bases lay between the germline ends.

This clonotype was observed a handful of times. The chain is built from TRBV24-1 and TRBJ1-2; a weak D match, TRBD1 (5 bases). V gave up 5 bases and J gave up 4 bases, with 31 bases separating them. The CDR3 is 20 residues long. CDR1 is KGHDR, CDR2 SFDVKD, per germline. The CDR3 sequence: CATSVSGLVSVAPPPYGYTF. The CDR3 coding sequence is TGTGCCACCAGTGTGTCAGGGTTGGTCTCTGTGGCACCGCCCCCCTATGGCTACACCTTC.

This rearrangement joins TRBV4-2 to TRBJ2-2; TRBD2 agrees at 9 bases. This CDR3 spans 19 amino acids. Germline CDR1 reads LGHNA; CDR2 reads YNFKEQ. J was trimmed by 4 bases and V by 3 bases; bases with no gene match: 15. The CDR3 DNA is TGTGCCAGCAGCCATCGCCTAGCGGGAAACCCGCGAGGCACCGGGGAGCTGTTTTTT. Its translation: CASSHRLAGNPRGTGELFF.

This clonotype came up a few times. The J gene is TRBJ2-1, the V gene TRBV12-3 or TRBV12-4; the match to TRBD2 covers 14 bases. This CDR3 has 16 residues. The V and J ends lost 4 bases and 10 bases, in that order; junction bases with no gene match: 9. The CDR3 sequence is CASSSTGTSGRKEQFF. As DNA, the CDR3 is TGTGCCAGCAGTTCTACCGGGACTAGCGGGAGAAAGGAGCAGTTCTTC.

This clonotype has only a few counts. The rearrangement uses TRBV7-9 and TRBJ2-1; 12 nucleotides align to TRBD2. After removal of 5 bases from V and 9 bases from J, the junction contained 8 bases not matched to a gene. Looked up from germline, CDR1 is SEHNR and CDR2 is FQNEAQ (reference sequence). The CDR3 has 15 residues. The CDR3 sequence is CASSPGLAGIGEQFF. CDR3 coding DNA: TGTGCCAGCAGCCCCGGACTAGCGGGAATCGGTGAGCAGTTCTTC.

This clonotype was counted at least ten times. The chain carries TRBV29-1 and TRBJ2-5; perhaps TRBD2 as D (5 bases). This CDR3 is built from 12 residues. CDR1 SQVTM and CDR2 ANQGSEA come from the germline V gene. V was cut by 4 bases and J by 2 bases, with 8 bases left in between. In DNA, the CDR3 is TGCAGCGTTGGAGGGCGTCAAGAGACCCAGTACTTC. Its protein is CSVGGRQETQYF.

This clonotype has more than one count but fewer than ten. As DNA, the CDR3 is TGTGCCAGCAGTTCAGACCGGAGGGAGCAGTACTTC. As protein: CASSSDRREQYF. J is TRBJ2-5 and V is TRBV6-1; TRBD2 might be the D (6 bases). Germline CDR1 reads MNHNS; CDR2 reads SASEGT. V lost 5 bases and J lost 11, with 15 bases in between. This CDR3 comprises 12 residues.

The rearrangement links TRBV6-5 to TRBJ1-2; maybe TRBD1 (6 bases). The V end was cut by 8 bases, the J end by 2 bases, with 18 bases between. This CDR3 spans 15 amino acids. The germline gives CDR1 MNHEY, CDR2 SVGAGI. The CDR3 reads CASGKGQILNYGYTF. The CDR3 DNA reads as TGTGCCAGCGGGAAAGGACAGATCCTGAACTATGGCTACACCTTC.

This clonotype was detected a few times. The CDR3 DNA reads TGTGCCAGCAGCCAAGAAGGGGGGCAGCCCCAGCATTTT. It translates to CASSQEGGQPQHF. This chain uses TRBV4-2 with TRBJ1-5, with a weak D call TRBD1 (6 bases). Trimming removed 0 bases from V and 7 bases from J, with 7 bases in between. CDR1 and CDR2 (germline): LGHNA, YNFKEQ. This CDR3 spans 13 amino acids.